The clone carrying this TCR beta chain was observed at least ten times. The sample belongs to a study of T cells in Graves' hyperthyroidism and ophthalmopathy. Amplification of TCR beta CDR3 regions was performed using RNA transcripts as template. Carried out on the TCR CDR3, a first-round RT-PCR used the HTBI primer set. Each CDR3 protein is one row after TCRdb ran MiXCR on the multiplex PCR reads. The sample has 250,000 or so distinct CDR3 sequences, about 16% seen once. Germline-derived CDR1 and CDR2 are SGHTA and FQGTGA. V shed 5 bases and J 3 bases; nucleotides not matched to a gene: 5. CDR3 length: 15 residues.

This chain connects TRBV7-3 to TRBJ2-3; 10 bases align to TRBD2. The sequenced sample consisted of blood. The receptor comes from a woman aged 45 to 65 with Graves' hyperthyroidism that later progressed to Graves' ophthalmopathy. The CDR3 region is CASSMLAGETDTQYF. The CDR3, as DNA: TGTGCCAGCAGCATGCTAGCGGGAGAAACAGATACGCAGTATTTT. The full variable domain, rest sourced from reference TRBV7-3 and TRBJ2-3, is GAGVSQTPSNKVTEKGKYVELRCDPISGHTALYWYRQSLGQGPEFLIYFQGTGAADDSGLPNDRFFAVRPEGSVSTLKIQRTERGDSAVYLCASSMLAGETDTQYFGPGTRLTVL.